Shown below are 30 T cell receptor beta chains from a single sample sequenced in a study of cytomegalovirus exposure and HLA in healthy donors. The PCR had 60 Vbeta and 13 Jbeta primers. Using immunoSEQ multiplex PCR, the repertoire was profiled, and TCRdb retains in-frame clones only, with some absent. The table includes over 100,000 clones, just under 75% detected once. The sequenced material came from PBMCs. The source of these receptors is a man aged 35 to 55 in good health and CMV-seropositive.

This sequence joins TRBV5-1 and TRBJ1-1, with 10 positions matching TRBD1. With 4 bases clipped from V and 2 bases from J, the junction kept 5 bases outside the gene matches. CDR3 length equals 15 residues. CDR1 SGHRS and CDR2 YFSETQ come from the germline V gene. The CDR3 nucleotides read TGCGCCAGCAGCCCCGGGGACAGGGGTAACACTGAAGCTTTCTTT. Translated: CASSPGDRGNTEAFF. The entire variable domain, with the rest obtained from reference TRBV5-1 and TRBJ1-1, is as follows: KAGVTQTPRYLIKTRGQQVTLSCSPISGHRSVSWYQQTPGQGLQFLFEYFSETQRNKGNFPGRFSGRQFSNSRSEMNVSTLELGDSALYLCASSPGDRGNTEAFFGQGTRLTVV.

In regard to this clone: One end of the junction is discordant with germline, which a read error may explain. The chain has TRBV5-1 and TRBJ2-5, with 8 bases identical to TRBD2. Germline loops: CDR1 SGHRS, CDR2 YFSETQ. This CDR3 spans 14 amino acids. The CDR3 DNA reads as TGCGCCAGCAGTTCCGGGACTAGGCAGGAGATCCAGTACTTC. Protein product: CASSSGTRQEIQYF.

This chain joins TRBV5-1 and TRBJ1-4; D gene uncertain. Germline CDR1 and CDR2: SGHRS and YFSETQ. Trimming cost V 1 base and J 4 bases, with 8 bases left between them. This CDR3 is built from 14 residues. DNA of the CDR3: TGCGCCAGCAGCTTGTCGGGTAGTAATGAAAAACTGTTTTTT. Translating it yields CASSLSGSNEKLFF.

The chain joins TRBV5-6 to TRBJ2-7; 7 nucleotides line up with TRBD1. The CDR3 length is 14 residues. The ends lost 1 base at V and 2 bases at J; junction bases unmatched: 3. CDR1 is SGHDT and CDR2 is YYEEEE in the germline V gene. Here the CDR3 DNA reads TGTGCCAGCAGCTTGTTCCAGGGGGCCTACGAGCAGTACTTC. Translation: CASSLFQGAYEQYF.

The CDR3 region has the DNA TGTGCCAGCAGCTATTTGGGGGCGTTGGATCAGCCCCAGCATTTT. This translates into CASSYLGALDQPQHF. V and J are TRBV9 and TRBJ1-5; a possible D gene is TRBD1 (6 bases). The germline gives CDR1 SGDLS, CDR2 YYNGEE. This CDR3 contains 15 residues. The V end lost 4 bases, the J end lost 5 bases, and 16 bases lay between the germline ends.

The V call is TRBV20-1, the J call TRBJ1-1; 8 bases map to TRBD1. The V and J ends lost 8 bases and 4 bases, in that order; junction bases with no gene match: 3. Germline assignment: CDR1 DFQATT and CDR2 SNEGSKA (reference sequence). CDR3 length equals 11 residues. For the CDR3, the DNA is TGCAGTCTTACAGGGGGCACTGAAGCTTTCTTT. Amino acid sequence: CSLTGGTEAFF.

This chain joins TRBV2 and TRBJ1-5; 10 bases align to TRBD1. The CDR3 consists of 15 residues. With V trimmed by 6 bases and J by 4 bases, 6 bases remained unmatched. Germline CDR1 SNHLY, CDR2 FYNNEI. The CDR3 sequence is CASRSGDRGNQPQHF. DNA of the CDR3: TGTGCCAGCAGAAGCGGGGACAGGGGTAATCAGCCCCAGCATTTT.

The chain joins TRBV4-1 to TRBJ2-2; 13 positions agree with TRBD2. This CDR3 has 18 amino acids. Per the germline V gene, CDR1 is MGHRA and CDR2 is YSYEKL. Germline trimming cut 1 base from V and 8 bases from J; bases unmatched to any gene: 10. The CDR3 here is CASSQAKRTSGRGGELFF. The CDR3 DNA sequence: TGCGCCAGCAGCCAAGCTAAACGGACTAGCGGGAGAGGGGGGGAGCTGTTTTTT.

The sample holds a few counts of this clone. The gene calls are TRBV5-1 and TRBJ2-1, with 8 nucleotides matching TRBD1. Germline loops: CDR1 SGHRS, CDR2 YFSETQ. V lost 1 base and J lost 0; bases outside the gene matches: 3. The CDR3 totals 16 residues. CDR3 sequence: CASSLQTGGSYNEQFF. The CDR3 DNA sequence: TGCGCCAGCAGCTTGCAAACAGGGGGCTCCTACAATGAGCAGTTCTTC.

DNA for the CDR3: TGTGCCAGCAGTTTCCTGGGGTGGCGGGGGGGAAACAATGAGCAGTTCTTC. Encoded protein: CASSFLGWRGGNNEQFF. The V gene is TRBV28, the J gene TRBJ2-1, with 9 bases that match TRBD2. Germline V gives CDR1 MDHEN, CDR2 SYDVKM. The CDR3 loop spans 17 amino acids. Unmatched junction bases numbered 11, after V lost 3 bases and J lost 5 bases.

This clone has only a few counts. CDR3 sequence reads: CASSLTPGTNQPQHF. CDR3 nucleotides: TGTGCCAGCAGCTTAACCCCAGGTACCAATCAGCCCCAGCATTTT. The chain has TRBV5-4 and TRBJ1-5; no clear D. CDR3 length: 15 amino acids. Germline-derived CDR1 and CDR2 are SGHNT and YYREEE (reference sequence). V lost 2 bases to trimming and J lost 3 bases, with 12 bases between them.

The J gene is TRBJ1-1, the V gene TRBV7-2; possibly TRBD1 for D (5 bases). The germline V gene has CDR1 SGHTA and CDR2 FQGNSA. The CDR3 has 14 residues. The V and J ends lost 5 bases and 1 base respectively, with 11 bases between them. The CDR3 loop reads CASSPRQKNTEAFF. The CDR3 DNA is TGTGCCAGCAGCCCCCGACAGAAGAACACTGAAGCTTTCTTT.

The chain couples TRBV2 to TRBJ2-5; 12 bases fit TRBD2. The DNA matches TRBJ2-7 better at its end, which makes the J call doubtful. Germline CDR1 SNHLY, CDR2 FYNNEI. The CDR3 runs to 18 residues. The CDR3 region is CASSPRRLAGALPYEQYF. DNA for the CDR3: TGTGCCAGCAGTCCCCGAAGACTAGCGGGAGCCCTACCCTACGAGCAGTACTTC.

CDR3 coding DNA: TGCAGCGTTGAAAGCCGGCGGGGGGCTCAAAGGAATGAGCAGTTCTTC. This encodes CSVESRRGAQRNEQFF. The V gene is TRBV29-1, the J gene TRBJ2-1, with 8 nucleotides matching TRBD2. CDR1 is SQVTM and CDR2 is ANQGSEA in the germline V gene. J was trimmed by 7 bases and V by 2 bases; bases with no gene match: 13. This CDR3 contains 16 residues.

The chain has TRBV11-3 and TRBJ1-1; TRBD1 might be the D (5 bases). The CDR3 contains 12 residues. Trimming stripped 5 bases from V and 7 bases from J, with 11 bases between. Germline-derived CDR1 and CDR2 are SGHNT and YENEEA. CDR3 nucleotide sequence: TGTGCCAGCAGCCTGGGGGGTGGTGAAGCTTTCTTT. Translating gives CASSLGGGEAFF.

About this clone: The junction differs from germline at one of its ends, possibly a read error. The gene calls are TRBV5-1 and TRBJ1-6, with 8 bases matching TRBD1. Looked up from germline, CDR1 is SGHRS and CDR2 is YFSETQ. The CDR3 is made up of 16 amino acids. The CDR3 spells CASSLEGGQGNSPPHF. The CDR3 bases are TGCGCCAGCAGCTTGGAGGGCGGACAGGGAAATTCACCCCCCCACTTT. Supplemented by reference TRBV5-1 and TRBJ1-6, the full variable domain reads KAGVTQTPRYLIKTRGQQVTLSCSPISGHRSVSWYQQTPGQGLQFLFEYFSETQRNKGNFPGRFSGRQFSNSRSEMNVSTLELGDSALYLCASSLEGGQGNSPPHFGNGTRLTVT.

This chain links TRBV28 with TRBJ2-1; 11 bases map to TRBD2. Per germline, CDR1 MDHEN and CDR2 SYDVKM. CDR3 size: 15 residues. V lost 3 bases, J lost 7 bases, and 5 bases stayed unmatched. The DNA for the CDR3 is TGTGCCAGCAGTTTTCGGGCTAGCGGGAGGAATGAGCAGTTCTTC. This encodes CASSFRASGRNEQFF.

This chain joins TRBV15 and TRBJ1-2, with D perhaps TRBD1 (6 bases). V lost 4 bases, J lost 1 base, and 13 bases lay in between. Germline values: CDR1 LNHNV, CDR2 YYDKDF (reference sequence). CDR3 length equals 15 residues. In DNA form, the CDR3 reads TGTGCCACCAGCACCCGGGACACTCTTAACTATGGCTACACCTTC. The encoded protein is CATSTRDTLNYGYTF.

This chain links TRBV19 with TRBJ1-4; 7 nucleotides match TRBD1. The V segment lost 3 bases and the J segment 4 bases; nucleotides outside the gene matches: 5. The CDR3 has 15 residues. CDR1 is LNHDA and CDR2 is SQIVND in the germline V gene (reference sequence). CDR3 sequence: CASSIRQGLNEKLFF. The CDR3 coding sequence is TGTGCCAGTAGTATTCGACAGGGCCTTAATGAAAAACTGTTTTTT.

The rearrangement links TRBV6-6 to TRBJ1-5; D perhaps matches TRBD1 (5 bases). V gave up 6 bases and J gave up 6 bases, with 21 bases separating them. The CDR3 runs to 16 residues. Germline assignment: CDR1 MNHNY and CDR2 SVGAGI (reference sequence). This CDR3 reads CASSIIQGRASQPQHF. CDR3 nucleotide sequence: TGTGCCAGCAGCATAATCCAGGGCCGGGCCAGTCAGCCCCAGCATTTT.

The chain joins TRBV6-5 to TRBJ1-2; 8 bases are a match to TRBD1. CDR1 is MNHEY and CDR2 is SVGAGI in the germline V gene. V lost 3 bases to trimming and J lost 3 bases; unmatched junction nucleotides: 3. This CDR3 comprises 14 residues. This CDR3 reads CASSYLGQDYGYTF. CDR3 nucleotide sequence: TGTGCCAGCAGTTATTTGGGACAGGACTATGGCTACACCTTC.

The chain joins TRBV14 to TRBJ1-1, with a weak D call TRBD1 (5 bases). Germline CDR1 reads SGHDN; CDR2 reads FVKESK. The CDR3 consists of 15 residues. The germline V and J ends were trimmed by 1 base and 6 bases, with 15 bases remaining between them. CDR3 nucleotides: TGTGCCAGCAGCCAAGTTAAAGGGGTAGGGGCTGAAGCTTTCTTT. Its translation is CASSQVKGVGAEAFF.

In its sample, this clone was seen a few times. V is TRBV27 and J is TRBJ2-5, with TRBD2 matching 8 bases. The J segment lost 1 base and the V segment lost 7 bases, leaving 17 bases of the junction unmatched. CDR1 MNHEY and CDR2 SMNVEV come from the germline V gene (reference sequence). The CDR3 runs 18 residues. The CDR3 here is CASKLFPPTTSAQETQYF. The CDR3, as DNA: TGTGCCAGCAAACTTTTCCCCCCTACGACTAGCGCCCAAGAGACCCAGTACTTC.

This clone was counted between two and nine times. The chain couples TRBV5-1 to TRBJ1-1, with unresolved D. V lost 0 bases to trimming and J lost 1 base, with 10 bases between them. The germline CDR1 and CDR2 sequences are SGHRS and YFSETQ. The CDR3 runs to 15 residues. In nucleotides, the CDR3 is TGCGCCAGCAGCTTGGGCATAGGGAGGAACACTGAAGCTTTCTTT. Residues: CASSLGIGRNTEAFF.

This chain links TRBV29-1 with TRBJ1-2; 11 positions match TRBD1. Losses at the gene ends were 1 base for V and 6 bases for J; bases not matched to a gene: 4. The length of the CDR3 is 14 residues. Looked up from germline, CDR1 is SQVTM and CDR2 is ANQGSEA. In DNA form, the CDR3 reads TGCAGCGTTGAAGCGTGGACAGGGGGCAATGGCTACACCTTC. The encoded protein is CSVEAWTGGNGYTF.

The chain uses TRBV5-5 and TRBJ1-1; D remains unclear. V lost 4 bases to trimming and J lost 2 bases, with 6 bases between them. CDR1 is SGHKS, CDR2 YYEKEE, per germline (reference sequence). The CDR3 spans 12 residues. CDR3 amino acids: CASSAGNTEAFF. In DNA, the CDR3 is TGTGCCAGCAGCGCAGGTAACACTGAAGCTTTCTTT.

The V gene is TRBV6-5, the J gene TRBJ2-7; possibly TRBD2 for D (6 bases). V lost 5 bases and J 1 base, leaving 15 bases between the germline ends. Germline assignment: CDR1 MNHEY and CDR2 SVGAGI. The CDR3 extends over 15 amino acids. The CDR3 protein is CASSRFRDSSYEQYF. Here the CDR3 DNA reads TGTGCCAGCAGTCGATTCCGGGACTCTTCCTACGAGCAGTACTTC.

V is TRBV28 and J is TRBJ1-2, with D tentatively TRBD1 (6 bases). This CDR3 spans 13 amino acids. The V end lost 6 bases, the J end lost 7 bases, and 15 bases lay between the germline ends. Germline assignment: CDR1 MDHEN and CDR2 SYDVKM. As DNA, the CDR3 is TGTGCCAGCAGCAAGACAGGACCTAGTGGCTACACCTTC. Its translation is CASSKTGPSGYTF.

The chain recombines TRBV7-6 with TRBJ2-7; 8 bases agree with TRBD2. The V and J ends lost 6 bases and 7 bases, in that order; junction bases with no gene match: 8. The CDR3 has 13 amino acids. Germline V CDR1 and CDR2: SGHVS, FNYEAQ. The DNA for the CDR3 is TGTGCCAGCAGGTCGGGAGGGGCAGGGGAGCAGTACTTC. Translating it yields CASRSGGAGEQYF.

The chain is built from TRBV6-5 and TRBJ2-1, with 7 bases aligning to TRBD1. Looked up from germline, CDR1 is MNHEY and CDR2 is SVGAGI. The junction had 6 bases not matched to a gene; V was cut back by 6 bases and J by 4 bases. This CDR3 comprises 14 residues. The CDR3, as DNA: TGTGCCAGCAGAACAGGGGAGTTTTACAATGAGCAGTTCTTC. Protein product: CASRTGEFYNEQFF.